This TCR beta chain was captured in a study of PD-1 blockade in classical Hodgkin lymphoma. General study points: Whereas CD4+ TCR diversity had risen significantly by C4D1, CD8+ TCR diversity had not. Why the repertoires differ is still unclear, perhaps disease activity or prior therapy. Healthy donors reportedly exceeded newly diagnosed patients in baseline TCR diversity.

Only in-frame clones appear in the TCRdb table, and some are missing; sequencing was by immunoSEQ multiplex PCR. The table lists approximately 90,000 clones, nearly 95% of them singletons, with about 2.7% in the top ten. To note about this clone: Its target is unknown.

This CDR3 has 14 amino acids. V lost 2 bases to trimming and J lost 11 bases, with 19 bases between them. CDR1 and CDR2 from the germline V gene are SGHNT and YYREEE (reference sequence). All trial patients relapsed after autologous stem cell transplantation. Complete response, partial response or progressive disease were the best responses. The V gene is TRBV5-4, the J gene TRBJ1-1; D possibly corresponds to TRBD1 (5 bases). The origin of this receptor is a human donor with classical Hodgkin lymphoma. This specimen was peripheral blood mononuclear cells (PBMCs), taken before the second cycle of nivolumab. CDR3 DNA: TGTGCCAGCAGCTTTGGCTCCGGGCCCGAGGGGGCTTTCTTT. Protein: CASSFGSGPEGAFF. The full variable domain, in which reference TRBV5-4 and TRBJ1-1 provide the parts outside the CDR3, is ETGVTQSPTHLIKTRGQQVTLRCSSQSGHNTVSWYQQALGQGPQFIFQYYREEENGRGNFPPRFSGLQFPNYSSELNVNALELDDSALYLCASSFGSGPEGAFFGQGTRLTVV.